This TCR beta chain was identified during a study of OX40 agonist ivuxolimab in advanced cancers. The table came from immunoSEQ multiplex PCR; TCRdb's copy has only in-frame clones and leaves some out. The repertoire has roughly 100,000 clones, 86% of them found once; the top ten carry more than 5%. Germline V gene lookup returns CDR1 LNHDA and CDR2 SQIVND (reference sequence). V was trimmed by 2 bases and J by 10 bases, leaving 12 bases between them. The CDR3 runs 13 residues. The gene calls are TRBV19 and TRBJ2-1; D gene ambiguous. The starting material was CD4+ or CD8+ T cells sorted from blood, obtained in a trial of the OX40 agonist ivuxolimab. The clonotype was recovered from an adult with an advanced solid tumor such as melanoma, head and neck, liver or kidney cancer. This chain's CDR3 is CASSIRASTEQFF. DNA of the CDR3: TGTGCCAGTAGTATAAGGGCTTCCACCGAGCAGTTCTTC.